These 2 T cell receptor beta chains share one sample of origin, sequenced in a study of cytomegalovirus exposure and HLA in healthy donors. The PCR ran on 60 Vbeta and 13 Jbeta primers. Profiling relied on immunoSEQ multiplex PCR, and the TCRdb table lists in-frame clones only, not all of them. Here the sample table reports about 200,000 clones. The sample consisted of PBMCs. The source is a girl aged 2 to 10 in good health and CMV-seropositive.

The chain combines TRBV5-6 with TRBJ2-1, with D possibly being TRBD2 (6 bases). This CDR3 region has 13 residues. V was cut by 0 bases and J by 15 bases, with 16 bases left in between. CDR1 and CDR2 from the germline V gene are SGHDT and YYEEEE. The CDR3 is CASSLVVGGVGFF. DNA for the CDR3: TGTGCCAGCAGCTTGGTGGTTGGAGGGGTTGGGTTCTTC.

The V and J genes are TRBV2 and TRBJ2-3; TRBD2 matches at 7 bases. J lost 3 bases, V lost 3 bases, and 6 bases had no gene match. The CDR3 runs 15 residues. CDR1 and CDR2 from the germline V gene are SNHLY and FYNNEI. The chain's CDR3 is CASSDAGVGTDTQYF. CDR3 nucleotides: TGTGCCAGCAGTGACGCGGGAGTAGGTACAGATACGCAGTATTTT. The entire variable domain, with the rest obtained from reference TRBV2 and TRBJ2-3, is as follows: EPEVTQTPSHQVTQMGQEVILRCVPISNHLYFYWYRQILGQKVEFLVSFYNNEISEKSEIFDDQFSVERPDGSNFTLKIRSTKLEDSAMYFCASSDAGVGTDTQYFGPGTRLTVL.